This paragraph reports one TCR beta chain. The antigen remains undetermined. The sample originates from a study of PD-1 blockade in classical Hodgkin lymphoma. Brentuximab vedotin exposure varied, and every patient relapsed after autologous stem cell transplantation. Germline lookup yields CDR1 MNHEY and CDR2 SMNVEV (reference sequence). V dropped 3 bases and J dropped 0; count of bases not matched to a gene: 4. The CDR3 is 15 residues long. This table comes from immunoSEQ multiplex PCR, and its TCRdb copy is limited to in-frame clones, with some not included. The data contain tens of thousands of clones, 73% of them singletons. General observations from the study: Anyone who began nivolumab under 1 year after ASCT was excluded. Relapsed/refractory patients reportedly had lower baseline diversity than newly diagnosed patients.

The sample was peripheral blood mononuclear cells (PBMCs), taken before the second cycle of nivolumab. The chain joins TRBV27 to TRBJ2-7; 8 bases agree with TRBD2. The origin of this receptor is a human donor with classical Hodgkin lymphoma. CDR3 in amino acids: CASSFSGASSYEQYF. The CDR3 nucleotides are TGTGCCAGCAGTTTTAGCGGGGCCAGCTCCTACGAGCAGTACTTC.